These 4 T cell receptor beta chains share one sample of origin, sequenced in a study of OX40 agonist ivuxolimab in advanced cancers. This table comes from immunoSEQ multiplex PCR, and its TCRdb copy is limited to in-frame clones, with some not included. This table has roughly 37,000 clones, 70% to 80% appearing once. This specimen was CD4+ or CD8+ T cells sorted from blood, taken in a trial of the OX40 agonist ivuxolimab. The receptors shown here come from an adult with an advanced solid tumor such as melanoma, head and neck, liver or kidney cancer.

This rearrangement joins TRBV5-1 to TRBJ2-1; D is perhaps TRBD1 or TRBD2 (5 bases each). The CDR3 sequence is 15 residues long. Trimming removed 0 bases from V and 1 base from J, with 8 bases in between. The germline gives CDR1 SGHRS, CDR2 YFSETQ. The CDR3 region has the DNA TGCGCCAGCAGCTTGGGTGGGGGATCCTACAATGAGCAGTTCTTC. Translating gives CASSLGGGSYNEQFF. Full variable domain (remainder filled in from reference TRBV5-1 and TRBJ2-1): KAGVTQTPRYLIKTRGQQVTLSCSPISGHRSVSWYQQTPGQGLQFLFEYFSETQRNKGNFPGRFSGRQFSNSRSEMNVSTLELGDSALYLCASSLGGGSYNEQFFGPGTRLTVL.

This chain uses TRBV14 with TRBJ1-2; D uncertain. Germline V CDR1 and CDR2: SGHDN, FVKESK. The CDR3 sequence is 17 residues long. The V end lost 4 bases, the J end lost 0 bases, and 18 bases lay between the germline ends. The CDR3: CASSPPGGPTTNYGYTF. The CDR3 DNA is TGTGCCAGCAGCCCCCCGGGAGGGCCTACCACTAACTATGGCTACACCTTC.

The chain links TRBV7-2 to TRBJ1-1; D uncertain. This CDR3 is 15 amino acids long. Trimming left V 2 bases short and J 1 base short, with 11 bases between. CDR1 is SGHTA and CDR2 is FQGNSA in the germline V gene. The CDR3 here is CASSLSLSANTEAFF. Written as DNA, the CDR3 is TGTGCCAGCAGCTTATCACTGAGTGCGAACACTGAAGCTTTCTTT.

This chain connects TRBV4-1 to TRBJ2-1; D not certain. Trimming stripped 0 bases from V and 2 bases from J, with 14 bases between. Germline CDR1 is MGHRA and CDR2 is YSYEKL. The CDR3 consists of 17 residues. CDR3 in DNA: TGCGCCAGCAGCCAAGAAATGCCGGGCAGCGCCTACAATGAGCAGTTCTTC. Protein sequence: CASSQEMPGSAYNEQFF.